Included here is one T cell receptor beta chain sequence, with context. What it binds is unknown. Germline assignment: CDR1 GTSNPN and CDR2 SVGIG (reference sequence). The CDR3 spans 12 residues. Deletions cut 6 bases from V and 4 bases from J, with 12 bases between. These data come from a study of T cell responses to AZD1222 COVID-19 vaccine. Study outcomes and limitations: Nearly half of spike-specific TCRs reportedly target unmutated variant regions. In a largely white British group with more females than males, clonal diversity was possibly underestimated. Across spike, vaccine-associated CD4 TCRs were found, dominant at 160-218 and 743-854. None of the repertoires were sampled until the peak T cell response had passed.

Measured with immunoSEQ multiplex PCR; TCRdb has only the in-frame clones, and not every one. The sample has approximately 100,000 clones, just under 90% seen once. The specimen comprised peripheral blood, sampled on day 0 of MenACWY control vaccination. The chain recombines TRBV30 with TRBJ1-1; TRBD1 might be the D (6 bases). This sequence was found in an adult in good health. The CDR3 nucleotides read TGTGCCTGTTCCACAGGGATCACTGAAGCTTTCTTT. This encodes CACSTGITEAFF.